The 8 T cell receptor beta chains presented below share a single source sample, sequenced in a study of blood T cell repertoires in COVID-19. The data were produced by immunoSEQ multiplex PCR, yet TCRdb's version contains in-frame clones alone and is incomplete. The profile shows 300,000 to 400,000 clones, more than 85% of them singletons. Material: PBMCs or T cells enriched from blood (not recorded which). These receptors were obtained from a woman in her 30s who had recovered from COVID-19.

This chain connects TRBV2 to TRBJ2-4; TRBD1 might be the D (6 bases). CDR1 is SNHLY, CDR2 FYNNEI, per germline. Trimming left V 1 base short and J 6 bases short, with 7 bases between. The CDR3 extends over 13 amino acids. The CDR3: CASSEEQGNIQYF. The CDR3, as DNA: TGTGCCAGCAGTGAAGAACAGGGAAACATTCAGTACTTC. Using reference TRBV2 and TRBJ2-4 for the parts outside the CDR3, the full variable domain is EPEVTQTPSHQVTQMGQEVILRCVPISNHLYFYWYRQILGQKVEFLVSFYNNEISEKSEIFDDQFSVERPDGSNFTLKIRSTKLEDSAMYFCASSEEQGNIQYFGAGTRLSVL.

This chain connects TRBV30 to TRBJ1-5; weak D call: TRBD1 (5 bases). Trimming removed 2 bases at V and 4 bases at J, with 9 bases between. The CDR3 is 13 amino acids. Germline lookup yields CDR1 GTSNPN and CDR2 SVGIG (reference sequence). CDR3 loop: CAWSTGTNQPQHF. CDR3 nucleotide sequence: TGTGCCTGGAGTACCGGGACTAATCAGCCCCAGCATTTT.

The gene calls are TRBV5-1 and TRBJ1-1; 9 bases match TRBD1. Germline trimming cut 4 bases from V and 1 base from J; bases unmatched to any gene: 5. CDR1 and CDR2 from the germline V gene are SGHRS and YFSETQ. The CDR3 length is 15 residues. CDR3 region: CASSAVTGGNTEAFF. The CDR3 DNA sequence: TGCGCCAGCAGCGCAGTGACAGGGGGGAACACTGAAGCTTTCTTT.

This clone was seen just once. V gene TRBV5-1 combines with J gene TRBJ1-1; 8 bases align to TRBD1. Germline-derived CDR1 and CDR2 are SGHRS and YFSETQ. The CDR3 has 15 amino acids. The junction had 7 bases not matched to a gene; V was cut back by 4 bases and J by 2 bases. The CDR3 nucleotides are TGCGCCAGCAGCCTGGGGGACAGGAGAAACACTGAAGCTTTCTTT. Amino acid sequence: CASSLGDRRNTEAFF.

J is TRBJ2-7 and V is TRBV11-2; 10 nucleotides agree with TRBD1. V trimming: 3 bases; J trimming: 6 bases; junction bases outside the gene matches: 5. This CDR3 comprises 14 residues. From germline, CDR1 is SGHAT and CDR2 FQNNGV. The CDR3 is CASSLSRDRGEQYF. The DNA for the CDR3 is TGTGCCAGCAGCTTGTCCCGGGACAGGGGCGAGCAGTACTTC.

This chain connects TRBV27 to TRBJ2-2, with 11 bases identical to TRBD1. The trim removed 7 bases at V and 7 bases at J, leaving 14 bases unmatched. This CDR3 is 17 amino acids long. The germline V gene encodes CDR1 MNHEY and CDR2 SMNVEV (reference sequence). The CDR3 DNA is TGTGCCAGCACCAGCGCGCGTGCGGGACAGGGGGTCGGGGAGCTGTTTTTT. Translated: CASTSARAGQGVGELFF.

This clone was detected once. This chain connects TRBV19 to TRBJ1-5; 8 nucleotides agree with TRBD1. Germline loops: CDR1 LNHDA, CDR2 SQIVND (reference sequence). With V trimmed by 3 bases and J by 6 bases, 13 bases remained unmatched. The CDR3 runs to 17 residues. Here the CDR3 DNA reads TGTGCCAGTAGTATCCCCAAGAGGACAGGGAAGGGTCAGCCCCAGCATTTT. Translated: CASSIPKRTGKGQPQHF.

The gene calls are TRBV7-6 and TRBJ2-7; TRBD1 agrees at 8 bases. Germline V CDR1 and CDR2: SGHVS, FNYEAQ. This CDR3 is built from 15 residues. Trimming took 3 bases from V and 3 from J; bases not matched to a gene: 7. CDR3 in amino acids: CASSFYQGAGYEQYF. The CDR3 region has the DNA TGTGCCAGCAGCTTTTATCAGGGGGCCGGCTACGAGCAGTACTTC.